The following is a TCR beta chain sequence with its context. Its cognate antigen is unknown. PCR employed 60 Vbeta and 13 Jbeta primers. Profiling relied on immunoSEQ multiplex PCR, and the TCRdb table lists in-frame clones only, not all of them. The sample lists 150,000 to 200,000 clones, about 88% occurring once. These data are taken from a study of cytomegalovirus exposure and HLA in healthy donors. Looked up from germline, CDR1 is ENHRY and CDR2 is SYGVKD. V was cut by 0 bases and J by 0 bases, with 8 bases left in between. The CDR3 runs to 15 residues. Notes on the study in general: CMV serostatus was the sole immune exposure information available. In a later analysis, at a false discovery rate of 0.05, approximately 16,000 TCR beta sequences matched HLA alleles. V segments that were indistinguishable, TRBV6-2 and TRBV6-3 among them, were omitted from analysis.

The sample consisted of PBMCs. This sequence was found in a woman aged 18-35 years in good health and CMV-seronegative. This chain uses TRBV10-3 with TRBJ1-1; D gene unclear. CDR3 in DNA: TGTGCCATCAGTGAGTCTACGAGTATGAACACTGAAGCTTTCTTT. Translation gives CAISESTSMNTEAFF.